This TCR beta chain comes out of a study of cytomegalovirus exposure and HLA in healthy donors. Notes on the study in general: Associated with cytomegalovirus, according to the listing, were some 180 TCR beta chains.

The CDR3 has 12 residues. V was cut by 7 bases and J by 7 bases, with 10 bases left in between. Germline values: CDR1 SNHLY, CDR2 FYNNEI. Worth noting for this clone: The antigen is undetermined.

60 Vbeta and 13 Jbeta primers were used in PCR. Assay: immunoSEQ multiplex PCR; the TCRdb copy retains only in-frame clones and omits some. The table records some 140,000 clones, roughly 78% of them present only once. This rearrangement joins TRBV2 to TRBJ2-2; D possibly corresponds to TRBD2 (5 bases). The TCR originated in a middle-aged man in good health and CMV-seropositive. The sample comprised PBMCs. The CDR3 protein is CASNREYGELFF. The CDR3 DNA reads TGTGCCAGCAATAGGGAGTACGGGGAGCTGTTTTTT.